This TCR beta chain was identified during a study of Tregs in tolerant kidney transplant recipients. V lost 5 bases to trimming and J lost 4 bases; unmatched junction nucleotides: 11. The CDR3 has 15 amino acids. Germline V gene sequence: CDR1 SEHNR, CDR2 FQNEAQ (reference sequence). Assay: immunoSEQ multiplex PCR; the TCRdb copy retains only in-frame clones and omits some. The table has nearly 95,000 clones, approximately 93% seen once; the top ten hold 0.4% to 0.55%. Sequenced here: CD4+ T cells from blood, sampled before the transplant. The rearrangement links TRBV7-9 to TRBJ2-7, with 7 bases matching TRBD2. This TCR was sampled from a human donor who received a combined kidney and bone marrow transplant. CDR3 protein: CASSPPGTTPYEQYF. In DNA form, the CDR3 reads TGTGCCAGCAGCCCCCCCGGGACTACCCCGTACGAGCAGTACTTC.